This T cell receptor beta chain comes out of a study of blood T cells in healthy people across ages. PCR was performed a second time for about 6 to 12 cycles using a sample-barcoded 5' primer and a J-beta primer mix. MiXCR, applied by TCRdb to the 5' RACE reads, yields one record per CDR3 protein. The sample carries 1.2 million to 1.5 million distinct CDR3 sequences, 42% recorded once. The ends were cut back, 6 bases at V and 3 bases at J, with 18 bases in the middle. Looked up from germline, CDR1 is SEHNR and CDR2 is FQNEAQ (reference sequence). CDR3 length: 15 residues. This sequence was found in a woman aged 18-29 years in good health. This sequence joins TRBV7-9 and TRBJ2-7; D unclear. The source material was blood. CDR3 protein: CASSSTLSAHYEQYF. The CDR3 DNA reads as TGTGCCAGCAGTTCCACACTTTCCGCCCACTACGAGCAGTACTTC.